This TCR beta chain was obtained from a study of human T cells and chemical hapten exposure. Overall study context: TCR yields differed between samples (mainly from small differences in pooled library volume).

Each CDR3 protein is one row after TCRdb ran MiXCR on the RACE reads. This table holds roughly 52,000 distinct CDR3 sequences, over 9.5% found once. Time point given: patch test 2, 6 weeks after DPC sensitization. Described treatment: therapeutic diphenylcyclopropenone sensitization with weekly scalp DPC. Staff drew blood before applying each patch test. CDR3 length: 14 residues. The germline V gene encodes CDR1 MDHEN and CDR2 SYDVKM. V was clipped by 4 bases and J by 2 bases; unmatched bases: 2. The source material was whole blood, sampled in connection with sensitization to the hapten diphenylcyclopropenone (DPC). The sequence was obtained from a woman aged 50 to 65 with alopecia areata. Some clones in this sample may be carry-over from other donors' samples. The chain combines TRBV28 with TRBJ2-3; 8 bases align to TRBD2. CDR3 sequence: CASSSGGATDTQYF. The CDR3 DNA reads TGTGCCAGCAGTTCCGGGGGGGCCACAGATACGCAGTATTTT.